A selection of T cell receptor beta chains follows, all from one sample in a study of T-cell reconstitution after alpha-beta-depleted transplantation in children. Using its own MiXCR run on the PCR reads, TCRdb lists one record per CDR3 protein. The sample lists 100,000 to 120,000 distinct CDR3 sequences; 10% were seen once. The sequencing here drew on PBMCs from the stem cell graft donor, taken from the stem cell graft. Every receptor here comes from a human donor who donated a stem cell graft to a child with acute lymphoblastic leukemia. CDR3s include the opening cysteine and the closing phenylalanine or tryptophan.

CDR3aa: CASSQPRQASYNEQFF
j_gene: TRBJ2-1
v_gene: TRBV11-2

CDR3aa: CASSLLGVDEKLFF
j_gene: TRBJ1-4
v_gene: TRBV27

CDR3aa: CASSFGGLAGTDTQYF
j_gene: TRBJ2-3
v_gene: TRBV5-8

CDR3aa: CASSPVGGTGELFF
j_gene: TRBJ2-2
v_gene: TRBV5-1

CDR3aa: CASRNRRVSTDTQYF
j_gene: TRBJ2-3
v_gene: TRBV5-6

CDR3aa: CASSPTTGRNTIYF
j_gene: TRBJ1-3
v_gene: TRBV7-8

CDR3aa: CASSPTGGYNEQFF
j_gene: TRBJ2-1
v_gene: TRBV12-3/TRBV12-4

CDR3aa: CASSPYRRGADNEQFF
j_gene: TRBJ2-1
v_gene: TRBV5-1

CDR3aa: CASSEQPTAGHEQFF
j_gene: TRBJ2-1
v_gene: TRBV10-1

CDR3aa: CASSQVRTSGSEQFF
j_gene: TRBJ2-1
v_gene: TRBV3-1

CDR3aa: CASRGSRLAATDTQYF
j_gene: TRBJ2-3
v_gene: TRBV2

CDR3aa: CSASTGAFQPQHF
j_gene: TRBJ1-5
v_gene: TRBV20-1

CDR3aa: CASSQETGPYEQYF
j_gene: TRBJ2-7
v_gene: TRBV4-3

CDR3aa: CDSSSPTGAKNSQYF
j_gene: TRBJ2-4
v_gene: TRBV11-1

CDR3aa: CASSSEGTGTRGELFF
j_gene: TRBJ2-2
v_gene: TRBV12-3/TRBV12-4

CDR3aa: CASRDRVNSPLHF
j_gene: TRBJ1-6
v_gene: TRBV27

CDR3aa: CSVDPSGSYNEQFF
j_gene: TRBJ2-1
v_gene: TRBV29-1

CDR3aa: CASRQLISSTDTQYF
j_gene: TRBJ2-3
v_gene: TRBV5-1